The clone carrying this T cell receptor (beta chain) was recorded a few times. Its antigen is not identified. This sample is drawn from a study of CD8+ T cells in alopecia areata. Once RNA had been extracted, it was reverse transcribed into cDNA to act as the sequencing template. The method was immunoSEQ multiplex PCR; TCRdb's version includes in-frame clones alone and lacks a portion of them. The sample lists roughly 200,000 clones, 35% to 40% occurring once. Whole-study results and caveats: Amid tofacitinib therapy, many expanded lesional clones stayed present in scalp and blood.

The treatment here: oral pan-JAK inhibitor, 5-10 mg twice daily. Sequenced material: CD4+ T cells sorted from blood, taken at approximately week 30, from a patient treated with tofacitinib. This receptor was identified in a human donor with alopecia areata.

The CDR3, as DNA: TGTGCCTGGAGTTGGGACAGGGATAGCAATCAGCCCCAGCATTTT. Residues: CAWSWDRDSNQPQHF. The chain couples TRBV30 to TRBJ1-5; TRBD1 matches at 9 bases. This CDR3 is built from 15 residues. V was pared by 2 bases and J by 0 bases, with 2 bases of the junction left unmatched. Germline V CDR1 and CDR2: GTSNPN, SVGIG (reference sequence).